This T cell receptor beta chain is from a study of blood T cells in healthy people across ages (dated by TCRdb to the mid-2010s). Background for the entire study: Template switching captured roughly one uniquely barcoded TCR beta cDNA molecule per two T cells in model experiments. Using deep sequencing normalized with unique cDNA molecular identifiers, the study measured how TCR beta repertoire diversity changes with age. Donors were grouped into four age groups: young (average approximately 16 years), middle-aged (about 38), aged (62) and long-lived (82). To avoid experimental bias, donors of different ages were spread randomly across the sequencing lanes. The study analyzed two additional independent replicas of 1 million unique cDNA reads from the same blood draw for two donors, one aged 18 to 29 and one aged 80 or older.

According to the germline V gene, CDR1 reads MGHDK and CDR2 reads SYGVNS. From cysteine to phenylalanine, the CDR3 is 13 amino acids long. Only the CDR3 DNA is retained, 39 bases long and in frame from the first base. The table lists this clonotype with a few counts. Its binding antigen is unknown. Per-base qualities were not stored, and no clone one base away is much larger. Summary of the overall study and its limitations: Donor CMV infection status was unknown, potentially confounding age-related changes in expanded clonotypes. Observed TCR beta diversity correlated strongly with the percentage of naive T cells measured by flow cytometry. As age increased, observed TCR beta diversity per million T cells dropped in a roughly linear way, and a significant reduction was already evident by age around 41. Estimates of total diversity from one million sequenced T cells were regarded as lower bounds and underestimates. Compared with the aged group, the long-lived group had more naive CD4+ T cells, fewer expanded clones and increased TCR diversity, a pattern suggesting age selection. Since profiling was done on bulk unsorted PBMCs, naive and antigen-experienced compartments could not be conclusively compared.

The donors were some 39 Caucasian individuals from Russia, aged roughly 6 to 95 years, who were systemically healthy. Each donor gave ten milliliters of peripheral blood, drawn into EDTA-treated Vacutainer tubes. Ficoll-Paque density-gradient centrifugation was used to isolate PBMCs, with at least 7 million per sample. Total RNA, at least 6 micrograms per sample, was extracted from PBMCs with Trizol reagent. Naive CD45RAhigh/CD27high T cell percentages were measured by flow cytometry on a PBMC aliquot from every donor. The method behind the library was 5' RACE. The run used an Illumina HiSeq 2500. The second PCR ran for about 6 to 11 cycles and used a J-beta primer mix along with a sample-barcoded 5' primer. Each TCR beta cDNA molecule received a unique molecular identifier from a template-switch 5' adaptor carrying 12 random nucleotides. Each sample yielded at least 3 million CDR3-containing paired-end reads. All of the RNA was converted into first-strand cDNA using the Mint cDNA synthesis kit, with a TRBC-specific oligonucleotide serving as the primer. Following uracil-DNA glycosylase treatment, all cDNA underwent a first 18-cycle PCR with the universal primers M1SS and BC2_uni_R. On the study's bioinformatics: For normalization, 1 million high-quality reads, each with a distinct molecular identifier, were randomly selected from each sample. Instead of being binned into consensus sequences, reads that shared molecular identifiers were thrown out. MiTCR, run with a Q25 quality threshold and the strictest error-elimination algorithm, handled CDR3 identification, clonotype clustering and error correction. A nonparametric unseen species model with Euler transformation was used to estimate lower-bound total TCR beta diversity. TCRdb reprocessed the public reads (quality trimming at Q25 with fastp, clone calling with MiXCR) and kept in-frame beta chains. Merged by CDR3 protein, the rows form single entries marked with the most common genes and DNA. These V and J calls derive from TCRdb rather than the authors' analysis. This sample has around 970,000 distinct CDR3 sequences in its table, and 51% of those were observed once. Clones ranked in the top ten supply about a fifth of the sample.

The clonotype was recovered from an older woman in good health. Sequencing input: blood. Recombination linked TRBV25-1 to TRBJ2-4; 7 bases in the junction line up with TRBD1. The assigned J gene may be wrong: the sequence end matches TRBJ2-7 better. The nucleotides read TGTGCCAGCAGTGGACAGGGTCTCTACGAGCAGTACTTC. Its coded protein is CASSGQGLYEQYF.